This passage covers 30 T cell receptor beta chains from one sample sequenced in a study of cytomegalovirus exposure and HLA in healthy donors. The table came from immunoSEQ multiplex PCR; TCRdb's copy has only in-frame clones and leaves some out. The data contain about 140,000 clones, approximately 84% of them seen just once; the ten biggest clones take up approximately 30%. Material: PBMCs. These receptor sequences come from a young man in good health and CMV-seropositive.

Many counts were recorded for this clone. This chain links TRBV7-9 with TRBJ1-2, with a tentative D call TRBD1 (6 bases). Trimming took off 3 bases at V and 8 bases at J, with 13 bases between the two ends. The CDR3 sequence is 13 residues long. Germline CDR1 reads SEHNR; CDR2 reads FQNEAQ (reference sequence). CDR3 amino acids: CASSFEGERGYTF. CDR3 bases: TGTGCCAGCAGCTTTGAGGGGGAAAGGGGCTACACCTTC.

V gene TRBV14 combines with J gene TRBJ1-6; 7 bases agree with TRBD1. The CDR3 covers 16 residues. The germline gives CDR1 SGHDN, CDR2 FVKESK. J lost 7 bases, V lost 0 bases, and 6 bases had no gene match. The DNA of the CDR3 is TGTGCCAGCAGCCAAGAGTCGGGCAGGGGGAATTCACCCCTCCACTTT. This sequence encodes CASSQESGRGNSPLHF.

This rearrangement joins TRBV7-2 to TRBJ1-2; TRBD1 matches 8 bases. V gave up 4 bases and J gave up 6 bases; unmatched junction bases: 1. The CDR3 length is 12 residues. CDR1 and CDR2 from the germline V gene are SGHTA and FQGNSA. The CDR3, as DNA: TGTGCCAGCAGCTCCAGGGGGCATGGCTACACCTTC. As protein: CASSSRGHGYTF.

The V call is TRBV5-1, the J call TRBJ1-1, with D hard to call. The V gene's germline CDR1 is SGHRS and CDR2 YFSETQ. This CDR3 has 14 amino acids. V lost 0 bases and J 2 bases, leaving 8 bases between the germline ends. In DNA, the CDR3 is TGCGCCAGCAGCTTGGGTACAGCTAACACTGAAGCTTTCTTT. It translates to CASSLGTANTEAFF.

The V gene is TRBV9, the J gene TRBJ2-7; 8 bases align to TRBD2. Germline CDR1 reads SGDLS; CDR2 reads YYNGEE. There are 12 residues in the CDR3. V shed 8 bases and J 1 base; nucleotides not matched to a gene: 2. The chain's CDR3 is CARGTRSYEQYF. The CDR3 region has the DNA TGTGCCAGAGGGACTAGATCCTACGAGCAGTACTTC.

V gene TRBV4-3 combines with J gene TRBJ1-2, with D possibly matching TRBD1 (6 bases). CDR1 is LGHNA, CDR2 YSLEER, per germline. Between the trimmed V and J ends, which lost 4 bases and 7 bases, there was a span of 19 bases. The CDR3 sequence is 15 residues long. CDR3 region: CASSLTGRGASGYTF. The CDR3 nucleotides read TGCGCCAGCAGCCTCACAGGGCGGGGGGCGAGTGGCTACACCTTC.

V usage is TRBV2 and J usage is TRBJ2-2, with 7 bases matching TRBD2. Germline loops: CDR1 SNHLY, CDR2 FYNNEI. CDR3 size: 15 residues. V was clipped by 4 bases and J by 4 bases; unmatched bases: 6. As DNA, the CDR3 is TGTGCCAGCAGTGGCCCGGGGGGAATCACCGGGGAGCTGTTTTTT. Encoded protein: CASSGPGGITGELFF.

CDR3 DNA: TGTGCCAGCAGTCGGACAGGGGTGACCTACGAGCAGTACTTC. It yields the protein CASSRTGVTYEQYF. This chain joins TRBV7-3 and TRBJ2-7; 9 bases are a match to TRBD1. The CDR3 is 14 residues long. V lost 6 bases and J lost 2; bases outside the gene matches: 5. Germline values: CDR1 SGHTA, CDR2 FQGTGA.

This chain joins TRBV19 and TRBJ2-3; 8 bases map to TRBD2. V shed 4 bases, J shed 1 base, and the junction held 7 bases outside the gene matches. The CDR3 runs 16 residues. Germline CDR1 is LNHDA and CDR2 is SQIVND (reference sequence). As DNA, the CDR3 is TGTGCCAGTAGTAGAGCGGGGGCGACACGCACAGATACGCAGTATTTT. Protein sequence: CASSRAGATRTDTQYF. Together with reference TRBV19 and TRBJ2-3, the CDR3 gives the full variable domain: DGGITQSPKYLFRKEGQNVTLSCEQNLNHDAMYWYRQDPGQGLRLIYYSQIVNDFQKGDIAEGYSVSREKKESFPLTVTSAQKNPTAFYLCASSRAGATRTDTQYFGPGTRLTVL.

The J gene is TRBJ2-1, the V gene TRBV30, with TRBD2 identical over 8 bases. CDR3 size: 16 residues. The V gene end was trimmed by 0 bases and the J gene end by 9 bases; junction bases not matched to a gene: 13. Per germline, CDR1 GTSNPN and CDR2 SVGIG (reference sequence). The CDR3 sequence is CAWSVAERESYIEQFF. CDR3 in DNA: TGTGCCTGGAGTGTAGCCGAGCGGGAGAGTTATATTGAGCAGTTCTTC.

CDR3: CASSPPGLVVEQYF. DNA for the CDR3: TGTGCCAGCTCACCACCGGGACTAGTGGTCGAGCAGTACTTC. The V gene is TRBV18, the J gene TRBJ2-7; 8 bases fit TRBD2. This CDR3 spans 14 amino acids. In germline, CDR1 is KGHSH, CDR2 LQKENI. V was clipped by 0 bases and J by 6 bases; unmatched bases: 4.

The rearrangement uses TRBV6-6 and TRBJ1-4; the D gene is possibly TRBD1 (5 bases). Germline lookup yields CDR1 MNHNY and CDR2 SVGAGI (reference sequence). V lost 0 bases and J lost 14, with 10 bases in between. This CDR3 comprises 12 residues. The CDR3 here is CASSYSSGTLFF. CDR3 nucleotides: TGTGCCAGCAGTTACTCGAGCGGGACCCTGTTTTTT.

This chain links TRBV7-9 with TRBJ2-7; the D gene is possibly TRBD1 (7 bases). The CDR3 extends over 16 amino acids. V was pared by 5 bases and J by 2 bases, with 19 bases between. The germline gives CDR1 SEHNR, CDR2 FQNEAQ (reference sequence). The CDR3 DNA is TGTGCCAGCAGCGTACTAGGCGGGGACAGAACCTACGAGCAGTACTTC. Its translation: CASSVLGGDRTYEQYF.

This clone was seen just once. This chain joins TRBV7-6 and TRBJ1-5; D not certain. Germline V CDR1 and CDR2: SGHVS, FNYEAQ. The CDR3 consists of 13 residues. V was trimmed by 1 base and J by 4 bases, leaving 5 bases between them. This CDR3 reads CASSLGLNQPQHF. CDR3 nucleotides: TGTGCCAGCAGCTTAGGACTAAATCAGCCCCAGCATTTT.

This clone was seen just once. This chain uses TRBV4-3 with TRBJ2-5; TRBD2 matches 7 bases. Germline CDR1 is LGHNA and CDR2 is YSLEER. The CDR3 is made up of 15 amino acids. J was trimmed by 5 bases and V by 5 bases; bases with no gene match: 11. The chain's CDR3 is CASSLAGNLGETQYF. CDR3 DNA sequence: TGCGCCAGCAGCTTAGCGGGCAACTTAGGGGAGACCCAGTACTTC.

This clone was seen a single time. The rearrangement joins TRBV6-6 to TRBJ2-5, with 9 positions matching TRBD1. Germline lookup yields CDR1 MNHNY and CDR2 SVGAGI (reference sequence). The trim removed 6 bases at V and 3 bases at J, leaving 2 bases unmatched. This CDR3 is built from 13 residues. The chain's CDR3 is CASRGTGKETQYF. The CDR3 DNA reads as TGTGCCAGCAGGGGGACAGGGAAAGAGACCCAGTACTTC.

This sequence joins TRBV7-9 and TRBJ2-4, with D possibly TRBD1 on 5 matching bases. The CDR3 loop spans 14 amino acids. In germline, CDR1 is SEHNR, CDR2 FQNEAQ (reference sequence). Trimming cost V 2 bases and J 1 base, with 6 bases left between them. CDR3 residues: CASSLQGAKNIQYF. CDR3 in DNA: TGTGCCAGCAGCTTACAGGGTGCCAAAAACATTCAGTACTTC.

The chain links TRBV5-4 to TRBJ1-1; D not certain. The CDR3 consists of 13 residues. In germline, CDR1 is SGHNT, CDR2 YYREEE (reference sequence). Trimming removed 7 bases at V and 0 bases at J, with 10 bases between. The CDR3 DNA reads as TGTGCCAGCCGTCGTAGTTTGAACACTGAAGCTTTCTTT. It yields the protein CASRRSLNTEAFF. The full variable domain, with the rest looked up from reference TRBV5-4 and TRBJ1-1, is ETGVTQSPTHLIKTRGQQVTLRCSSQSGHNTVSWYQQALGQGPQFIFQYYREEENGRGNFPPRFSGLQFPNYSSELNVNALELDDSALYLCASRRSLNTEAFFGQGTRLTVV.

The chain has TRBV4-1 and TRBJ1-1; TRBD1 is a possible D gene (6 bases). CDR3 length: 14 residues. V was pared by 4 bases and J by 0 bases, with 9 bases between. The germline CDR1 and CDR2 sequences are MGHRA and YSYEKL. CDR3 region: CASSRQVMNTEAFF. In DNA form, the CDR3 reads TGCGCCAGCAGCCGACAGGTCATGAACACTGAAGCTTTCTTT.

CDR3 region: CASSLPPGLGDYGYTF. CDR3 nucleotide sequence: TGTGCCAGCAGCCTACCCCCTGGTCTGGGAGACTATGGCTACACCTTC. J is TRBJ1-2 and V is TRBV16; D gene ambiguous. CDR1 KGHSY and CDR2 FQNENV come from the germline V gene. The CDR3 is 16 residues long. V was shortened by 4 bases and J by 3 bases, with 18 bases between the two germline ends.

The chain joins TRBV5-1 to TRBJ2-2, with a weak D call TRBD2 (5 bases). Germline V gene sequence: CDR1 SGHRS, CDR2 YFSETQ. The CDR3 covers 16 residues. V was clipped by 4 bases and J by 1 base, with 14 bases between them. In nucleotides, the CDR3 is TGCGCCAGCAGCCCCTACGGACGGGGGAACACCGGGGAGCTGTTTTTT. Its translation is CASSPYGRGNTGELFF.

The CDR3 is CASRPTGGRNYGYTF. The CDR3 region has the DNA TGTGCCAGCAGACCCACGGGCGGGAGGAACTATGGCTACACCTTC. The gene calls are TRBV25-1 and TRBJ1-2; no firm D call. V was clipped by 6 bases and J by 2 bases, with 16 bases between them. The CDR3 has 15 amino acids. Germline CDR1 and CDR2: MGHDK and SYGVNS.

Details on this clone: This CDR3 is also generated by other DNA sequences in the sample. In DNA, the CDR3 is TGTGCCAGCAGCCTTGACAGGGATACTGAAGCTTTCTTT. As protein: CASSLDRDTEAFF. The chain has TRBV27 and TRBJ1-1; 7 nucleotides match TRBD1. The CDR3 is made up of 13 amino acids. The germline V gene encodes CDR1 MNHEY and CDR2 SMNVEV (reference sequence). J was trimmed by 5 bases and V by 6 bases; bases with no gene match: 6.

The rearrangement joins TRBV27 to TRBJ1-5; the match to TRBD1 covers 7 bases. The V gene end was trimmed by 6 bases and the J gene end by 2 bases; junction bases not matched to a gene: 1. In germline, CDR1 is MNHEY, CDR2 SMNVEV (reference sequence). The CDR3 is made up of 13 amino acids. CDR3 DNA: TGTGCCAGCAGAGGACAGGGCAATCAGCCCCAGCATTTT. This sequence encodes CASRGQGNQPQHF.

V and J are TRBV5-5 and TRBJ1-1, with D perhaps TRBD1 (6 bases). Trimming cost V 5 bases and J 1 base, with 21 bases left between them. This CDR3 has 17 residues. The germline CDR1 and CDR2 sequences are SGHKS and YYEKEE (reference sequence). The CDR3: CASRFGGSDYQNTEAFF. As DNA, the CDR3 is TGTGCCAGCAGGTTTGGGGGCTCGGATTATCAGAACACTGAAGCTTTCTTT. The complete variable domain, with remaining parts taken from reference TRBV5-5 and TRBJ1-1, reads DAGVTQSPTHLIKTRGQQVTLRCSPISGHKSVSWYQQVLGQGPQFIFQYYEKEERGRGNFPDRFSARQFPNYSSELNVNALLLGDSALYLCASRFGGSDYQNTEAFFGQGTRLTVV.

This chain joins TRBV5-6 and TRBJ2-7; D is unclear. CDR1 and CDR2 (germline): SGHDT, YYEEEE. V was pared by 0 bases and J by 6 bases, with 4 bases between. This CDR3 region has 11 residues. The CDR3 region has the DNA TGTGCCAGCAGCTTGGAGCGCGAGCAGTACTTC. Protein product: CASSLEREQYF.

This chain joins TRBV30 and TRBJ1-2, with no clear D. The CDR3 totals 16 residues. V lost 1 base, J lost 3 bases, and 18 bases lay in between. From germline, CDR1 is GTSNPN and CDR2 SVGIG (reference sequence). CDR3 sequence (DNA): TGTGCCTGGAGTGGGGAACCCCGACGGGGAGACTATGGCTACACCTTC. It translates to CAWSGEPRRGDYGYTF. Full variable domain (remainder filled in from reference TRBV30 and TRBJ1-2): SQTIHQWPATLVQPVGSPLSLECTVEGTSNPNLYWYRQAAGRGLQLLFYSVGIGQISSEVPQNLSASRPQDRQFILSSKKLLLSDSGFYLCAWSGEPRRGDYGYTFGSGTRLTVV.

This clone was seen once. CDR3: CASSPNGDYEQYF. CDR3 bases: TGTGCCAGCTCACCAAACGGGGACTACGAGCAGTACTTC. V and J are TRBV18 and TRBJ2-7, with D perhaps TRBD2 (5 bases). The CDR3 runs to 13 residues. With 2 bases removed from V and 3 bases from J, the gap between germline ends came to 8 bases. The germline CDR1 and CDR2 sequences are KGHSH and LQKENI.

The CDR3 region is CASSGGLAGGRDTQYF. As DNA, the CDR3 is TGTGCCAGCAGCGGGGGTCTAGCGGGGGGGCGTGATACGCAGTATTTT. The chain carries TRBV11-2 and TRBJ2-3; 12 bases align to TRBD2. Trimming at V came to 5 bases and at J to 6 bases, leaving 9 bases not matched to a gene. The CDR3 is made up of 16 amino acids. Germline lookup yields CDR1 SGHAT and CDR2 FQNNGV.

The gene calls are TRBV5-1 and TRBJ1-2, with a tentative D call TRBD1 (5 bases). V dropped 1 base and J dropped 2 bases, with 9 bases sitting between them. Per the germline V gene, CDR1 is SGHRS and CDR2 is YFSETQ. This CDR3 has 14 residues. The CDR3 sequence: CASSLIPGNYGYTF. The CDR3 region has the DNA TGCGCCAGCAGCTTGATCCCAGGGAACTATGGCTACACCTTC.